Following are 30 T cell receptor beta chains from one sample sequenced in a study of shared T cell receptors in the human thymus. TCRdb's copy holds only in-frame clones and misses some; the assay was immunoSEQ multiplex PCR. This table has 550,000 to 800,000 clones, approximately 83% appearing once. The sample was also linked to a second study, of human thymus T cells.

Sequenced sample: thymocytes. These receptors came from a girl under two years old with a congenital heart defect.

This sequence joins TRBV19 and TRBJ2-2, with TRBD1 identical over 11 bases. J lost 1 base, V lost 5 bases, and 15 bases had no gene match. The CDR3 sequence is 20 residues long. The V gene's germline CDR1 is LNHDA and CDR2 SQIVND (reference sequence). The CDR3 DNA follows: TGTGCCAGTAGTCCGCTGGACAGGGGGCTCCGAGAGCTGAACACCGGGGAGCTGTTTTTT. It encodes CASSPLDRGLRELNTGELFF. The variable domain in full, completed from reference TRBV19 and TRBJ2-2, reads DGGITQSPKYLFRKEGQNVTLSCEQNLNHDAMYWYRQDPGQGLRLIYYSQIVNDFQKGDIAEGYSVSREKKESFPLTVTSAQKNPTAFYLCASSPLDRGLRELNTGELFFGEGSRLTVL.

CDR3: CASSIRSIATGELFF. CDR3 coding DNA: TGTGCCAGTAGTATTAGGAGTATAGCCACCGGGGAGCTGTTTTTT. The chain links TRBV19 to TRBJ2-2; D remains unclear. V dropped 3 bases and J dropped 4 bases, with 12 bases sitting between them. This CDR3 contains 15 residues. The germline gives CDR1 LNHDA, CDR2 SQIVND (reference sequence).

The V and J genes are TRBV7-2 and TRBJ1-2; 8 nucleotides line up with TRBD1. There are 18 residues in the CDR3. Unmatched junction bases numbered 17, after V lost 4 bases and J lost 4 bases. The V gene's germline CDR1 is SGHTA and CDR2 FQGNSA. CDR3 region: CASSSLGTGVTYFYGYTF. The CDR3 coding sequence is TGTGCCAGCAGCTCCCTAGGGACAGGAGTTACCTACTTCTATGGCTACACCTTC.

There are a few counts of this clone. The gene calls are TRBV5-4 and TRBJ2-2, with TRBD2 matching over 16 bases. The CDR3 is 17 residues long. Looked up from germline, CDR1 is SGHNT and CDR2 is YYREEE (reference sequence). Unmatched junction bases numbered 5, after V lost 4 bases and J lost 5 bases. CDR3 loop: CASSPEGLAGGTGELFF. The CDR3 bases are TGTGCCAGCAGCCCGGAGGGACTAGCGGGGGGGACCGGGGAGCTGTTTTTT.

This CDR3 reads CASSQDRGTSYYEQYF. The CDR3 DNA is TGTGCCAGCAGCCAAGATAGGGGGACCTCCTACTACGAGCAGTACTTC. The J gene is TRBJ2-7, the V gene TRBV4-2, with D possibly TRBD1 on 6 matching bases. CDR3 size: 16 residues. V lost 0 bases and J 3 bases, leaving 15 bases between the germline ends. Per the germline V gene, CDR1 is LGHNA and CDR2 is YNFKEQ.

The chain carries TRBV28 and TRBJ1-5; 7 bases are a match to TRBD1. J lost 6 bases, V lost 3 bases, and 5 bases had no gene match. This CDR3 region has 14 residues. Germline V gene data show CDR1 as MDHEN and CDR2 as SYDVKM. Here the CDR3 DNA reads TGTGCCAGCAGTTTGGAATCAGGGGGTCAGCCCCAGCATTTT. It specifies CASSLESGGQPQHF.

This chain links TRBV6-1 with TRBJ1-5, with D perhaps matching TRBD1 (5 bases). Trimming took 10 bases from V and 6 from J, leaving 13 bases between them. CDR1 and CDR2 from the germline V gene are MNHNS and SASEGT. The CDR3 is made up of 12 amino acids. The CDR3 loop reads CATRQRLQPQHF. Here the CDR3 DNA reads TGTGCCACCCGACAGCGACTTCAGCCCCAGCATTTT.

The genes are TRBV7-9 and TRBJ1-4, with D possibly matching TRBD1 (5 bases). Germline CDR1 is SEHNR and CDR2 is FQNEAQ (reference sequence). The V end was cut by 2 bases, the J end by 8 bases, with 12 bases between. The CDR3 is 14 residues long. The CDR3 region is CASSLQAGWEKLFF. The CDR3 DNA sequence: TGTGCCAGCAGCTTACAGGCAGGGTGGGAAAAACTGTTTTTT.

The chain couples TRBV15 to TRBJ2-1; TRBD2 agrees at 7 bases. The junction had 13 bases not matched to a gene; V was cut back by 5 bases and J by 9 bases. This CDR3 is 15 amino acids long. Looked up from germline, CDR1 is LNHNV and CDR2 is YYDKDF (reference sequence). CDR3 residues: CATSRSLGLDGEQFF. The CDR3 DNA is TGTGCCACCAGCCGTAGTCTCGGACTAGACGGTGAGCAGTTCTTC.

CDR3 in DNA: TGTGCCAGCAGTGAAGAGGGACAGGCCTATGGCTACACCTTC. Its protein product is CASSEEGQAYGYTF. The V gene is TRBV25-1, the J gene TRBJ1-2; 8 nucleotides agree with TRBD1. The germline V gene has CDR1 MGHDK and CDR2 SYGVNS. J was trimmed by 4 bases and V by 2 bases; bases with no gene match: 3. There are 14 residues in the CDR3.

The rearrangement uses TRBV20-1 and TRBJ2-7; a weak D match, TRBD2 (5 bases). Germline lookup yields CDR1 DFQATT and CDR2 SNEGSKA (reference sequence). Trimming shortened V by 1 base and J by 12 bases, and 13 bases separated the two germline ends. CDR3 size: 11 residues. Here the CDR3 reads CSARVLAAWYF. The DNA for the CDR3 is TGCAGTGCTAGAGTGCTAGCTGCTTGGTACTTC.

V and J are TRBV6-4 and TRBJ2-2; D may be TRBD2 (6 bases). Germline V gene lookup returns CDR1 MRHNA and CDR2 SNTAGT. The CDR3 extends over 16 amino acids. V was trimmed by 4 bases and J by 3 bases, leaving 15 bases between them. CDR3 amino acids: CASSARSGRHTGELFF. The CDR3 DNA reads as TGTGCCAGCAGTGCCCGTTCGGGGAGGCACACCGGGGAGCTGTTTTTT.

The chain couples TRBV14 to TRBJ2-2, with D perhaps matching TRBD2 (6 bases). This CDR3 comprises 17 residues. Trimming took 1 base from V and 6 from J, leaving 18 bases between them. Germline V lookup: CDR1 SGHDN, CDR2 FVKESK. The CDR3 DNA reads TGTGCCAGCAGCCAAGGGACGGTAACACCGGGAGCCGGGGAGCTGTTTTTT. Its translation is CASSQGTVTPGAGELFF. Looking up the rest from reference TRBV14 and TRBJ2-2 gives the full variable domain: EAGVTQFPSHSVIEKGQTVTLRCDPISGHDNLYWYRRVMGKEIKFLLHFVKESKQDESGMPNNRFLAERTGGTYSTLKVQPAELEDSGVYFCASSQGTVTPGAGELFFGEGSRLTVL.

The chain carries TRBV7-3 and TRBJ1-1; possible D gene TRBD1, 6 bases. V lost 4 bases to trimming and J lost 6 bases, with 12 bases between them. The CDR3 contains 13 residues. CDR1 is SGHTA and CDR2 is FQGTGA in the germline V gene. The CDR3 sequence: CASSSRGAPEAFF. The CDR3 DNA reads TGTGCCAGCAGCTCCCGGGGGGCCCCTGAAGCTTTCTTT.

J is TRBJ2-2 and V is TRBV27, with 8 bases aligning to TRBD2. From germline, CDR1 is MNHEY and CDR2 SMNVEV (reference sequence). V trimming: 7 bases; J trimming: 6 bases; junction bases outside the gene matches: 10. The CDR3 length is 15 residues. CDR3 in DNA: TGTGCCAGCACCTCCGGGGGGGGGCACCCCGGGGAGCTGTTTTTT. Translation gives CASTSGGGHPGELFF.

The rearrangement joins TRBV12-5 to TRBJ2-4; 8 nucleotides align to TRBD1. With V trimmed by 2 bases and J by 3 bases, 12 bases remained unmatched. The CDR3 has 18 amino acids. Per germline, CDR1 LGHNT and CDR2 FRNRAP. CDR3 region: CASGLWQGAWSDKNIQYF. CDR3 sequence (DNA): TGTGCTAGTGGTTTGTGGCAGGGGGCCTGGTCGGACAAAAACATTCAGTACTTC.

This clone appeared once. CDR3 in amino acids: CASSRSGGNSPLHF. The CDR3 nucleotides read TGTGCCAGCAGTCGTTCCGGGGGGAATTCACCCCTCCACTTT. J is TRBJ1-6 and V is TRBV5-6; TRBD1 is a possible D gene (5 bases). This CDR3 contains 14 residues. V lost 5 bases and J lost 7, with 13 bases in between. Germline CDR1 is SGHDT and CDR2 is YYEEEE.

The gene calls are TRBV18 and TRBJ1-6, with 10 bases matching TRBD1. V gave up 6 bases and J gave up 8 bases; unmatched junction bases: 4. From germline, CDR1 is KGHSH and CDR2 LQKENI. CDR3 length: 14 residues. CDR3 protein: CASSSGTGDSPLHF. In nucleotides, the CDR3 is TGTGCCAGCTCCTCCGGGACAGGGGATTCACCCCTCCACTTT.

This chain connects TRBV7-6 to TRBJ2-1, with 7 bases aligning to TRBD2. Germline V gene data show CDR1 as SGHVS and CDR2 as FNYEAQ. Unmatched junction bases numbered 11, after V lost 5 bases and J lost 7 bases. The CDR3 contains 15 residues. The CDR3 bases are TGTGCCAGCAGCACACTTTACGGGGGGAGAAATGAGCAGTTCTTC. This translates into CASSTLYGGRNEQFF.

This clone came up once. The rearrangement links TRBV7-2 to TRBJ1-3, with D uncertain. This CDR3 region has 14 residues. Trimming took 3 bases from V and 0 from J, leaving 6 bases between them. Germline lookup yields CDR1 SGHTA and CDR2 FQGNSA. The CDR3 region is CASSFSYSGNTIYF. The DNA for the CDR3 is TGTGCCAGCAGCTTTTCCTACTCTGGAAACACCATATATTTT.

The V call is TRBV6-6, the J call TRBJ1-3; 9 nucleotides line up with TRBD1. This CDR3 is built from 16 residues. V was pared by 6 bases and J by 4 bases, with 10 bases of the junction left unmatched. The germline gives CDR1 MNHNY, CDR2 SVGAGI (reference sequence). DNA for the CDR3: TGTGCCAGCAGGAGGAACAGGGGGCATTGGGGAAACACCATATATTTT. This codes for CASRRNRGHWGNTIYF.

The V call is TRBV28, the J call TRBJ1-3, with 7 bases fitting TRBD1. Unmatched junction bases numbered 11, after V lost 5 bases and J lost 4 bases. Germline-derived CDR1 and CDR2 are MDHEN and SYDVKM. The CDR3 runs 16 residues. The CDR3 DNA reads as TGTGCCAGCAGTACACCGACAGGGCGGTTCGGAAACACCATATATTTT. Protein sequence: CASSTPTGRFGNTIYF.

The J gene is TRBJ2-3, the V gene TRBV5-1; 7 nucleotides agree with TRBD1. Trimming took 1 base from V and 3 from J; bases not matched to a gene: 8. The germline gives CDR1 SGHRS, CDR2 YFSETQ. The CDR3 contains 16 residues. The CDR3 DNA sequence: TGCGCCAGCAGCTTGCGAGGGACAGTAGGAACAGATACGCAGTATTTT. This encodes CASSLRGTVGTDTQYF.

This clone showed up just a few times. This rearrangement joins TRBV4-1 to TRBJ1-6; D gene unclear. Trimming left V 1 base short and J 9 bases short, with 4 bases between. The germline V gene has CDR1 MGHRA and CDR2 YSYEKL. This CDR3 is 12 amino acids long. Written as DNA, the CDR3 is TGCGCCAGCAGCCAAGTCGGTTCACCCCTCCACTTT. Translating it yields CASSQVGSPLHF.

The CDR3 sequence: CASSLEQWRPRDHNSPLHF. CDR3 nucleotides: TGTGCCAGCAGCTTGGAACAATGGCGGCCCCGAGACCATAATTCACCCCTCCACTTT. This chain joins TRBV5-8 and TRBJ1-6; D remains ambiguous. V was cut by 0 bases and J by 5 bases, with 21 bases left in between. Germline CDR1 and CDR2: SGHTS and YDEGEE. The length of the CDR3 is 19 residues.

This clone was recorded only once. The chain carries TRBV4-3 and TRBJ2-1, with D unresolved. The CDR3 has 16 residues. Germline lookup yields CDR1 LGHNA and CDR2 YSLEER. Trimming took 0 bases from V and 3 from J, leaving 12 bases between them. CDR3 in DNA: TGCGCCAGCAGCCAAGATTGGCCCCTCATCTACAATGAGCAGTTCTTC. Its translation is CASSQDWPLIYNEQFF.

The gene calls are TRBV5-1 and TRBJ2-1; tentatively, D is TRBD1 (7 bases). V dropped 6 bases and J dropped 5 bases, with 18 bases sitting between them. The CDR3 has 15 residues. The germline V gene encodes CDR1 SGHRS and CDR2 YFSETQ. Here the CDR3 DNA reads TGCGCCAGCAAAGAATGGGCCAGGGGGGACAATGAGCAGTTCTTC. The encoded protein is CASKEWARGDNEQFF. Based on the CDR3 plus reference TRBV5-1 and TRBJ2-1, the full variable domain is KAGVTQTPRYLIKTRGQQVTLSCSPISGHRSVSWYQQTPGQGLQFLFEYFSETQRNKGNFPGRFSGRQFSNSRSEMNVSTLELGDSALYLCASKEWARGDNEQFFGPGTRLTVL.

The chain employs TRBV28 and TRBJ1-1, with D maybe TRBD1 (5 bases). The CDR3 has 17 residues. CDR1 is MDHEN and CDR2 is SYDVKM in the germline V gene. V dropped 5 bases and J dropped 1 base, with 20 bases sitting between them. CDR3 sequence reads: CASSLPPRRDRNTEAFF. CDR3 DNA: TGTGCCAGCAGTCTACCCCCCCGCAGGGATCGGAACACTGAAGCTTTCTTT.

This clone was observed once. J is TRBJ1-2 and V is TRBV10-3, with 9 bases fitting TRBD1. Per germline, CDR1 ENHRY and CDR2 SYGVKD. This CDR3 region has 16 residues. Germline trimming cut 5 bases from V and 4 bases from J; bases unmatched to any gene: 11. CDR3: CAISLLPGQGGYGYTF. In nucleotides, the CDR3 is TGTGCCATCAGTCTCCTTCCGGGACAGGGAGGCTATGGCTACACCTTC.

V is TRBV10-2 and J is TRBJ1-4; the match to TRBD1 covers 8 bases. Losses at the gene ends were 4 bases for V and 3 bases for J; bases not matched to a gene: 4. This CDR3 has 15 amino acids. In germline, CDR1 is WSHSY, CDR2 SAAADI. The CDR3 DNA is TGCGCCAGCAGTGGACCGGGACAGGCTAATGAAAAACTGTTTTTT. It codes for CASSGPGQANEKLFF.